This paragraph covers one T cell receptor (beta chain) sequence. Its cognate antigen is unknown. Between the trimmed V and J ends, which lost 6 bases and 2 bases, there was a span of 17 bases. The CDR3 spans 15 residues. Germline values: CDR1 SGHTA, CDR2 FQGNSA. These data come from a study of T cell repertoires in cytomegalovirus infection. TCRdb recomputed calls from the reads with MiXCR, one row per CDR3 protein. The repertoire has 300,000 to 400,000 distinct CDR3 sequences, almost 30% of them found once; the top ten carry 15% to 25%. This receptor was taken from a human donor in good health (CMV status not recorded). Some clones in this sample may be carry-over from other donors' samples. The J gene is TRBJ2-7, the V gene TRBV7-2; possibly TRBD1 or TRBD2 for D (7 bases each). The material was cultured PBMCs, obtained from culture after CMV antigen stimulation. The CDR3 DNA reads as TGTGCCAGCAGATCAGGGGGGCTAGCGGCCTACGAGCAGTACTTC. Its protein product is CASRSGGLAAYEQYF.